Here is one T cell receptor (beta chain) with its context. This CDR3 has 15 amino acids. The ends lost 2 bases at V and 5 bases at J; junction bases unmatched: 5. The germline V gene encodes CDR1 MGHDK and CDR2 SYGVNS. The repertoire was sequenced with immunoSEQ multiplex PCR; TCRdb's copy has only in-frame clones and lacks some. The sample holds around 310,000 clones; roughly 88% are singletons and the top ten take under 6%. The data derive from a study of blood T cell repertoires in COVID-19. Study details: Samples taken during acute and convalescent COVID-19 were collected in the United States, Italy and Spain. T cells, B-cell-depleted T cells, or PBMCs provided the cDNA or gDNA that served as material.

The sequence was collected from a man under 40 who had recovered from COVID-19. The genes are TRBV25-1 and TRBJ2-1; 8 bases agree with TRBD1. Sequenced sample: PBMCs or T cells enriched from blood (not recorded which). CDR3 nucleotides: TGTGCCAGCAGTGAAGGACAGGGAGTAGACAATGAGCAGTTCTTC. Amino acids: CASSEGQGVDNEQFF. Variable domain in full (rest from reference TRBV25-1 and TRBJ2-1): EADIYQTPRYLVIGTGKKITLECSQTMGHDKMYWYQQDPGMELHLIHYSYGVNSTEKGDLSSESTVSRIRTEHFPLTLESARPSHTSQYLCASSEGQGVDNEQFFGPGTRLTVL.